The rows below give T cell receptor beta chains drawn from one sample of a study of blood T cells in healthy people across ages. Each CDR3 protein gets one entry after TCRdb re-called the 5' RACE reads with MiXCR. The sample yields about 640,000 distinct CDR3 sequences, roughly three fifths seen once. Specimen: blood. The receptor source for this set is a man in his sixties in good health. CDR3s include the opening cysteine and the closing phenylalanine or tryptophan. The D gene is left open where the match is weak. Not every row has a clone size; where given, it reads once, few, many or a size class.

cdr3_aa	cdr3_nt	clone_size	j_call	d_call	v_call
CASSLGQGTEQFF	TGTGCCAGCAGTTTGGGACAGGGGACTGAGCAGTTCTTC	NA	TRBJ2-1	TRBD1	TRBV6-5
CASRPPAAGKNNEQFF	TGTGCCAGCAGACCTCCCGCAGCGGGTAAAAACAATGAGCAGTTCTTC	few	TRBJ2-1	NA	TRBV6-2/TRBV6-3
CASSPRGGRFHEQYF	TGTGCCAGCAGTCCACGGGGGGGCCGGTTCCACGAGCAGTACTTC	once	TRBJ2-7	TRBD2	TRBV28
CASSLIQGNQPQHF	TGTGCCAGCAGCTTGATACAGGGGAATCAGCCCCAGCATTTT	once	TRBJ1-5	TRBD1	TRBV5-6
CASSSPQGVKNIQYF	TGTGCCAGCAGTTCCCCGCAGGGCGTCAAAAACATTCAGTACTTC	few	TRBJ2-4	NA	TRBV27
CASSLGAGIRTDTQYF	TGTGCCAGCAGCTTAGGTGCAGGGATCCGCACAGATACGCAGTATTTT	once	TRBJ2-3	NA	TRBV7-9
CSVDPYGPGTSEQFF	TGCAGCGTTGACCCCTATGGGCCAGGGACGAGTGAGCAGTTCTTC	NA	TRBJ2-1	NA	TRBV29-1
CAISDLTSSVGTQYF	TGTGCCATCAGTGATTTGACTAGCTCCGTAGGGACCCAGTACTTC	few	TRBJ2-5	TRBD2	TRBV10-3
CATSRDRTGTDTQYF	TGTGCCACCAGCAGAGATCGGACCGGCACAGATACGCAGTATTTT	NA	TRBJ2-3	NA	TRBV15
CASSPGGQMETQYF	TGTGCCAGCTCACCTGGCGGACAGATGGAGACCCAGTACTTC	NA	TRBJ2-5	NA	TRBV18
CSAPTPGPEAQHF	TGCAGTGCTCCTACTCCAGGGCCGGAGGCCCAGCATTTT	many	TRBJ1-5	NA	TRBV20-1
CSAEGTYEQYF	TGCAGTGCTGAAGGGACTTACGAGCAGTACTTC	NA	TRBJ2-7	NA	TRBV20-1
CASSLTRGYSTDTQYF	TGTGCCAGCAGTTTGACTAGAGGTTACAGCACAGATACGCAGTATTTT	NA	TRBJ2-3	NA	TRBV12-3/TRBV12-4
CSVGQSRGSEAFF	TGCAGCGTTGGACAGTCAAGGGGTTCGGAAGCTTTCTTT	NA	TRBJ1-1	NA	TRBV29-1
CSVEGGQDYGYTF	TGCAGCGTTGAAGGGGGACAGGACTATGGCTACACCTTC	NA	TRBJ1-2	TRBD1	TRBV29-1
CASSLMVYGYTF	TGTGCCAGCAGCTTGATGGTTTATGGCTACACCTTC	NA	TRBJ1-2	NA	TRBV5-6
CASSRQVADTQYF	TGTGCCAGCAGTCGCCAGGTTGCTGATACGCAGTATTTT	few	TRBJ2-3	NA	TRBV6-6
CSARGTSGGPYNEQFF	TGCAGTGCTAGGGGGACTAGCGGGGGCCCCTACAATGAGCAGTTCTTC	NA	TRBJ2-1	TRBD2	TRBV20-1
CASSPGTLSNQPQHF	TGTGCCAGCAGTCCAGGGACCCTCAGCAATCAGCCCCAGCATTTT	NA	TRBJ1-5	NA	TRBV6-2/TRBV6-3
CASSLQRGGRRNEQFF	TGTGCCAGCAGCCTCCAGCGGGGGGGCCGTCGTAATGAGCAGTTCTTC	many	TRBJ2-1	TRBD2	TRBV3-1
CATLPSGGPDTQYF	TGTGCCACGTTACCTAGCGGGGGCCCTGACACGCAGTATTTT	NA	TRBJ2-3	TRBD2	TRBV6-1
CASSLQGRDYGYTF	TGTGCCAGCAGTTTACAGGGGAGGGACTATGGCTACACCTTC	NA	TRBJ1-2	NA	TRBV28
CSAPGLAGGIEQFF	TGCAGTGCACCGGGACTAGCGGGGGGAATAGAGCAGTTCTTC	NA	TRBJ2-1	TRBD2	TRBV20-1
CASSVGVATNEKLFF	TGTGCCAGCAGCGTAGGGGTTGCAACTAATGAAAAACTGTTTTTT	NA	TRBJ1-4	NA	TRBV9
CASSRGPREETQYF	TGTGCCAGCAGCCGCGGACCCAGGGAAGAGACCCAGTACTTC	NA	TRBJ2-5	NA	TRBV7-6
CASSQAFEGFSNYGYTF	TGCGCCAGCAGCCAAGCCTTCGAGGGGTTTTCGAACTATGGCTACACCTTC	NA	TRBJ1-2	NA	TRBV4-1
CASSSAAGGYEQYF	TGTGCCAGCAGCTCTGCGGCAGGGGGCTACGAACAGTACTTC	NA	TRBJ2-5	TRBD1	TRBV5-4
CASSLDGGNQPQHF	TGTGCCAGCAGTTTAGATGGGGGCAATCAGCCCCAGCATTTT	NA	TRBJ1-5	NA	TRBV12-3/TRBV12-4
CASSRTGGAGNEQFF	TGTGCCAGCAGTCGGACAGGGGGCGCAGGCAATGAGCAGTTCTTC	NA	TRBJ2-1	TRBD1	TRBV12-3/TRBV12-4
CSASAGTKHNEQFF	TGCAGTGCCTCCGCCGGGACAAAACACAATGAGCAGTTCTTC	NA	TRBJ2-1	NA	TRBV20-1
CASSVGGIVLPQYF	TGTGCCAGCAGTGTGGGGGGAATAGTCCTCCCGCAGTACTTC	NA	TRBJ2-5	NA	TRBV6-1
CASSLGHYYEQYF	TGTGCCAGCAGCTTGGGACATTACTACGAGCAGTACTTC	few	TRBJ2-7	NA	TRBV5-6
CASSSVGQGMNTEAFF	TGTGCCAGCAGCTCAGTCGGACAGGGCATGAACACTGAAGCTTTCTTT	few	TRBJ1-1	TRBD1	TRBV11-2
CASSQGQGTTNEKLFF	TGTGCCAGCAGCCAGGGACAGGGCACAACTAATGAAAAACTGTTTTTT	few	TRBJ1-4	TRBD1	TRBV4-2
CASSKRAQGATQYF	TGTGCCAGCAGTAAGAGGGCGCAGGGAGCGACCCAGTACTTC	NA	TRBJ2-5	NA	TRBV28
CASSFYSIGADTQYF	TGTGCCAGCAGCTTTTACTCCATAGGGGCAGATACGCAGTATTTT	NA	TRBJ2-3	NA	TRBV5-6